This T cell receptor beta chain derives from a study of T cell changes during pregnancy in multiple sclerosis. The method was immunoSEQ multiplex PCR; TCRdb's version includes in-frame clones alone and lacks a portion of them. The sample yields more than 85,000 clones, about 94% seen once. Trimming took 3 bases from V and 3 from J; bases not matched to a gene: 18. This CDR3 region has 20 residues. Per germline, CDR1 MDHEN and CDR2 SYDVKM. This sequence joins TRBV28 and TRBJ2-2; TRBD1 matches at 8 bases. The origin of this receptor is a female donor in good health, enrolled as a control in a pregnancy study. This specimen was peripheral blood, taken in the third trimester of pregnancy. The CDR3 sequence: CASSFSRTGPNDNYTGELFF. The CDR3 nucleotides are TGTGCCAGCAGTTTCTCCCGGACAGGGCCTAACGATAACTACACCGGGGAGCTGTTTTTT. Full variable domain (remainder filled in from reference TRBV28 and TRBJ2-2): DVKVTQSSRYLVKRTGEKVFLECVQDMDHENMFWYRQDPGLGLRLIYFSYDVKMKEKGDIPEGYSVSREKKERFSLILESASTNQTSMYLCASSFSRTGPNDNYTGELFFGEGSRLTVL.